This T cell receptor (beta chain) was identified during a study of blood T cell repertoires in COVID-19. Looking at the study overall: Material from acute and convalescent COVID-19 was sourced from the United States, Italy and Spain.

Authors' analysis steps: Amplification of reference gene primers provided the estimated nucleated cell counts. TCRdb keeps only in-frame clones here, not all; method: immunoSEQ multiplex PCR. V, J and clone size were drawn from that table, and D and trimming were deduced from the DNA. The table includes about 270,000 clones, just under 90% detected once. V was cut by 1 base and J by 4 bases, with 23 bases left in between. From germline, CDR1 is MDHEN and CDR2 SYDVKM. CDR3 length: 18 residues. Each participant's cohort was designated according to participant-reported clinical history. V usage is TRBV28 and J usage is TRBJ2-7, with a weak D call TRBD2 (6 bases). The TCR was taken from a woman younger than 45 with acute COVID-19. Sequenced sample: PBMCs or T cells enriched from blood (not recorded which). The CDR3: CASSLSLGGLAESYEQYF. The CDR3 nucleotides read TGTGCCAGCAGTTTATCTTTGGGGGGACTTGCGGAATCGTACGAGCAGTACTTC.